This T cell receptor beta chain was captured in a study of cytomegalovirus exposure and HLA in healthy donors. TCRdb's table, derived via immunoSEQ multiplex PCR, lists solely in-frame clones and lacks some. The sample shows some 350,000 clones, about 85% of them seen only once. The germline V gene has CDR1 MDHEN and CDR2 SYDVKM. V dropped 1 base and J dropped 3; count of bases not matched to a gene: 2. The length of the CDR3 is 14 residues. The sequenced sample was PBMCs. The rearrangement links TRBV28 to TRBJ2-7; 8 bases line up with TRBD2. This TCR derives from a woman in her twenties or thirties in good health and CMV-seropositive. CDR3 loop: CASSLSGTSYEQYF. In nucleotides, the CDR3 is TGTGCCAGCAGTTTATCCGGGACTAGCTACGAGCAGTACTTC.